This T cell receptor beta chain was recorded in a study of cytomegalovirus exposure and HLA in healthy donors. Study as a whole: Drawn from HLA-typed donors, 83 million or so unique TCRs were held in an early data release.

As concerns this clone: Antigen: not known.

Healthy bone marrow donors made up the donors. Study findings and constraints: TRBV6-2, TRBV6-3 and other indistinguishable V segments were excluded. A cluster of highly shared sequence variants was likely a sequencing artifact.

Primers: 60 Vbeta forward and 13 Jbeta reverse. Assay: immunoSEQ multiplex PCR; the TCRdb copy retains only in-frame clones and omits some. The table lists approximately 120,000 clones. The germline V and J ends were trimmed by 1 base and 0 bases, with 7 bases remaining between them. Germline lookup yields CDR1 LNHDA and CDR2 SQIVND (reference sequence). This CDR3 is built from 15 residues. The specimen was PBMCs. This rearrangement joins TRBV19 to TRBJ2-1; no reliable D call. The receptor comes from a man aged 18-30 years in good health and CMV-seronegative. The CDR3 nucleotides are TGTGCCAGTAGTATAGGGTGGAGCTCCTACAATGAGCAGTTCTTC. Protein product: CASSIGWSSYNEQFF.